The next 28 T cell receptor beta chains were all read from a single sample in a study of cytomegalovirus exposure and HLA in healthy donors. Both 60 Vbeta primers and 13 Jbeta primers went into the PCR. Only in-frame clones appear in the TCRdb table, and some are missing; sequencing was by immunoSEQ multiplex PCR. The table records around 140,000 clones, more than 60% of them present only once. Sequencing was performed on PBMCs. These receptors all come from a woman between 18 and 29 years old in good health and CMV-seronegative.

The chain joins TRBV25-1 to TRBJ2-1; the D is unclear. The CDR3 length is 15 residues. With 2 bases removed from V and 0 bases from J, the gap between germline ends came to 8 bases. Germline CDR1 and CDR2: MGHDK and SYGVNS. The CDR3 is CASSEGWSSYNEQFF. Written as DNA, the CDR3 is TGTGCCAGCAGTGAAGGATGGAGCTCCTACAATGAGCAGTTCTTC.

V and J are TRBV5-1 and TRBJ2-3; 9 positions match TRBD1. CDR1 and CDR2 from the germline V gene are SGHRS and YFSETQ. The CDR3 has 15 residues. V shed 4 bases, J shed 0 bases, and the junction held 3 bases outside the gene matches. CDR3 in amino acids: CASSRGQGSTDTQYF. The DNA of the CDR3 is TGCGCCAGCAGCAGGGGACAGGGAAGCACAGATACGCAGTATTTT.

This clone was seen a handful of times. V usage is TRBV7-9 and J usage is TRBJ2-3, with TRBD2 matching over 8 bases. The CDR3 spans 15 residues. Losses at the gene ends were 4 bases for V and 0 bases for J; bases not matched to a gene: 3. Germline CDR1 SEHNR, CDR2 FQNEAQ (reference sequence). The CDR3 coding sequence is TGTGCCAGCAGCTCAAAGCGGGAGAGCACAGATACGCAGTATTTT. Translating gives CASSSKRESTDTQYF.

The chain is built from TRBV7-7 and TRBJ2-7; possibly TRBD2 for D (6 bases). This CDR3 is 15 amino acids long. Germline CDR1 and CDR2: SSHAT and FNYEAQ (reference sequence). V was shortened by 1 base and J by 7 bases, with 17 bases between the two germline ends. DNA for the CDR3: TGTGCCAGCAGCTTAGTCGCCGGACCCGGGGGAGAGCAGTACTTC. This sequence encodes CASSLVAGPGGEQYF.

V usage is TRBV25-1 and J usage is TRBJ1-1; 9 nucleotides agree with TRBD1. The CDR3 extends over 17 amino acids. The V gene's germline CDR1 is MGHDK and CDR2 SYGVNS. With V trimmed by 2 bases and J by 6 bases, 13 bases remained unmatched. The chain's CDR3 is CASSEHKLGTGSAEAFF. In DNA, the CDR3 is TGTGCCAGCAGTGAACACAAATTAGGGACAGGGAGCGCTGAAGCTTTCTTT.

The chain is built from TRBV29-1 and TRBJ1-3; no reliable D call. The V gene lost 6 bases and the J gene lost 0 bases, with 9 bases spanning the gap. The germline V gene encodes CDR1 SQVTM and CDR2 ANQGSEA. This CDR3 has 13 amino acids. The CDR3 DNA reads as TGCAGCGTGAGGCTGGGCTCTGGAAACACCATATATTTT. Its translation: CSVRLGSGNTIYF.

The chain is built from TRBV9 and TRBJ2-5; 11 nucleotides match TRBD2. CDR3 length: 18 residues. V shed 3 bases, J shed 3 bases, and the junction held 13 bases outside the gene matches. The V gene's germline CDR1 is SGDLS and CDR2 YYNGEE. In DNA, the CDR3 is TGTGCCAGCAGCGGAAGGATAGCGGGAGGGGTCTTTGAAGAGACCCAGTACTTC. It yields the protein CASSGRIAGGVFEETQYF.

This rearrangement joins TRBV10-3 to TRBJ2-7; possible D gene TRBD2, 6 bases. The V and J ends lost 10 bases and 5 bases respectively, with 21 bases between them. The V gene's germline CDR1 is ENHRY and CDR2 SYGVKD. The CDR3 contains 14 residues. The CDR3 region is CATLTSAGSDEQYF. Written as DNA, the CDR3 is TGTGCCACCTTGACTAGTGCAGGGTCGGACGAGCAGTACTTC.

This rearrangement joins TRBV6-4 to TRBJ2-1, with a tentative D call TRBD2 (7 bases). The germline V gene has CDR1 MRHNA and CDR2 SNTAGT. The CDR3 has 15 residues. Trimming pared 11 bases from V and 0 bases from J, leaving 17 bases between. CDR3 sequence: CALIGGEDSYNEQFF. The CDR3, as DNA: TGTGCCCTAATAGGGGGGGAGGACTCCTACAATGAGCAGTTCTTC.

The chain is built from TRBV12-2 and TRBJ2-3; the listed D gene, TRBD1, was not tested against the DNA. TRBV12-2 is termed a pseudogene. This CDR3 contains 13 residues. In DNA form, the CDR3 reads TGTGCAAGTCGCTCCCGACAGGGAGATACGCAGTATTTT. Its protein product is CASRSRQGDTQYF.

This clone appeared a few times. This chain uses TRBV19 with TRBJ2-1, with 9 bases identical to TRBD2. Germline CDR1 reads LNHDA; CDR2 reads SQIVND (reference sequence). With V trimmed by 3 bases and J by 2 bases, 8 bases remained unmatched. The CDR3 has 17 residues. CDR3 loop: CASSMRASSGTYNEQFF. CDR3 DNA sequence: TGTGCCAGTAGTATGAGGGCCTCTAGCGGGACCTACAATGAGCAGTTCTTC. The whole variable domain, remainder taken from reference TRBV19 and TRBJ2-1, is DGGITQSPKYLFRKEGQNVTLSCEQNLNHDAMYWYRQDPGQGLRLIYYSQIVNDFQKGDIAEGYSVSREKKESFPLTVTSAQKNPTAFYLCASSMRASSGTYNEQFFGPGTRLTVL.

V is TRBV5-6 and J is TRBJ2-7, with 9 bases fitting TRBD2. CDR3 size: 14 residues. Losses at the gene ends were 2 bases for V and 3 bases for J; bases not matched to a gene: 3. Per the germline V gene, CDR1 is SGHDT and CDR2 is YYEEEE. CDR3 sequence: CASSFSGRNYEQYF. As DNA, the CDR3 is TGTGCCAGCAGCTTTAGCGGGAGAAACTACGAGCAGTACTTC.

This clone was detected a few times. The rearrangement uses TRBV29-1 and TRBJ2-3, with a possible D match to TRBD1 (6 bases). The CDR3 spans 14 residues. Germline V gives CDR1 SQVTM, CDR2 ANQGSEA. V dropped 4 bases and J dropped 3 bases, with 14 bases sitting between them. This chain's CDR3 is CSVAAGDRTDTQYF. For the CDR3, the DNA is TGCAGCGTTGCTGCAGGGGATCGAACAGATACGCAGTATTTT.

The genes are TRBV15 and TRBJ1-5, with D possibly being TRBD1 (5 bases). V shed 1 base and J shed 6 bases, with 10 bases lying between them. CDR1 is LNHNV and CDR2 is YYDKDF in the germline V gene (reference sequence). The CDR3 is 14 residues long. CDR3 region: CATSRGEGRQPQHF. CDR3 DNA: TGTGCCACCAGCAGAGGGGAGGGGCGTCAGCCCCAGCATTTT.

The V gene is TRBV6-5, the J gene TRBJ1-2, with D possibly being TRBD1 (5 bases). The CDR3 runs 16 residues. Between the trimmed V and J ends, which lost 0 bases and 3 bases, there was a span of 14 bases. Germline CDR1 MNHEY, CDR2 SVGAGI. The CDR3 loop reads CASSYSGPQQDYGYTF. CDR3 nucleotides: TGTGCCAGCAGTTACTCGGGTCCGCAACAGGACTATGGCTACACCTTC.

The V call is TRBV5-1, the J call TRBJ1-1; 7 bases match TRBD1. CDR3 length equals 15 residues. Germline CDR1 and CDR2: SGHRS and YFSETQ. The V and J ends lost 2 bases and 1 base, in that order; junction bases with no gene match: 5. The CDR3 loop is CASSFHDRANTEAFF. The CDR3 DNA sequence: TGCGCCAGCAGCTTCCATGACAGGGCGAACACTGAAGCTTTCTTT.

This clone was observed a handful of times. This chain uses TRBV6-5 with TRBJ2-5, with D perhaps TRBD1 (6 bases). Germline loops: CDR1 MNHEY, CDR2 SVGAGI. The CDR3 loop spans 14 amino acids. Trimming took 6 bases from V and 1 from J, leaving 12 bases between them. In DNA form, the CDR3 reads TGTGCCAGCAGCACTACAGGGATCCAAGAGACCCAGTACTTC. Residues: CASSTTGIQETQYF.

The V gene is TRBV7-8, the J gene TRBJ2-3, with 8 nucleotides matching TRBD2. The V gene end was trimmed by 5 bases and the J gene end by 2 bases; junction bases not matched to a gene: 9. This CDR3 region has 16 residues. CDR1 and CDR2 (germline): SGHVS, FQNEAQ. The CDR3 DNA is TGTGCCAGCAGCCCGCAATTAGCGGGATACACAGATACGCAGTATTTT. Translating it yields CASSPQLAGYTDTQYF.

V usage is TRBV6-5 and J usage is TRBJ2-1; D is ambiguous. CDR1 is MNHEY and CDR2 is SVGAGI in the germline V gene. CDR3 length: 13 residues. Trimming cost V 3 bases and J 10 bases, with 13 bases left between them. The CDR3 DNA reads TGTGCCAGCAGTTATAGTAACTCTTGGGAGCAGTTCTTC. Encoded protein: CASSYSNSWEQFF.

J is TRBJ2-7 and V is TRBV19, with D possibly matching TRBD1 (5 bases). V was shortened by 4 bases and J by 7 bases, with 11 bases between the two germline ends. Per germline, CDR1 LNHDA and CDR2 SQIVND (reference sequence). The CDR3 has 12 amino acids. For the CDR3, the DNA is TGTGCCAGTAGTACAGGGATTGGAGAGCAGTACTTC. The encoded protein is CASSTGIGEQYF. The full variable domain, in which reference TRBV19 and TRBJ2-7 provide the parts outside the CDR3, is DGGITQSPKYLFRKEGQNVTLSCEQNLNHDAMYWYRQDPGQGLRLIYYSQIVNDFQKGDIAEGYSVSREKKESFPLTVTSAQKNPTAFYLCASSTGIGEQYFGPGTRLTVT.

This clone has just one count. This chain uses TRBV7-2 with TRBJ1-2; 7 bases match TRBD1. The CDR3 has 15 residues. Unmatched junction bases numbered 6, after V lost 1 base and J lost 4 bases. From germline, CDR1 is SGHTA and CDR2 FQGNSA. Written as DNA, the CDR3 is TGTGCCAGCAGCTTAGGTACGACAGGGACCTATGGCTACACCTTC. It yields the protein CASSLGTTGTYGYTF. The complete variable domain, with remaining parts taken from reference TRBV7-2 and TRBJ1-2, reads GAGVSQSPSNKVTEKGKDVELRCDPISGHTALYWYRQSLGQGLEFLIYFQGNSAPDKSGLPSDRFSAERTGGSVSTLTIQRTQQEDSAVYLCASSLGTTGTYGYTFGSGTRLTVV.

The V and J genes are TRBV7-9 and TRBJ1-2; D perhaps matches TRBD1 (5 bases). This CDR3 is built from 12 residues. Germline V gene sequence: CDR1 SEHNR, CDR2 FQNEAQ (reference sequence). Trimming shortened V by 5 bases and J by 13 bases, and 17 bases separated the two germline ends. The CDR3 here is CASSPGHPEVTF. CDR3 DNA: TGTGCCAGCAGCCCTGGACACCCTGAAGTCACCTTC.

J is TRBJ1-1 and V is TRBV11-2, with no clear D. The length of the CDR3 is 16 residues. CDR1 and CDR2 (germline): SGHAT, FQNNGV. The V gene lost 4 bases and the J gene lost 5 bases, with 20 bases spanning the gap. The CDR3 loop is CASSSGDPGRRTEAFF. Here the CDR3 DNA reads TGTGCCAGCAGCTCCGGAGATCCGGGTCGGAGGACTGAAGCTTTCTTT.

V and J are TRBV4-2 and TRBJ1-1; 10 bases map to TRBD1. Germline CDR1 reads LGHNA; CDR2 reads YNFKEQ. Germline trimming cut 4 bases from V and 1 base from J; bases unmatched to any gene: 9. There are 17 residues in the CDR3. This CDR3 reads CASSPIPGQGPNTEAFF. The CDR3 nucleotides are TGTGCCAGCAGCCCTATCCCGGGACAGGGGCCGAACACTGAAGCTTTCTTT.

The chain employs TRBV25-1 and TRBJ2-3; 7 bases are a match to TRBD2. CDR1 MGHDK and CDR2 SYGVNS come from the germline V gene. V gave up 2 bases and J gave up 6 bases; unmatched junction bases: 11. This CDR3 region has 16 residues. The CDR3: CASSETMAGVYDTQYF. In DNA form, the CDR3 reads TGTGCCAGCAGTGAAACTATGGCGGGAGTGTATGATACGCAGTATTTT.

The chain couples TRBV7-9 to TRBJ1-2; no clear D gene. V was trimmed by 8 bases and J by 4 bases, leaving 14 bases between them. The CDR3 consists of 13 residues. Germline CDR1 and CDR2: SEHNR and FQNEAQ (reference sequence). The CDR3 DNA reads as TGTGCCAGCGTCTTCGGAGACTCCTATGGCTACACCTTC. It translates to CASVFGDSYGYTF.

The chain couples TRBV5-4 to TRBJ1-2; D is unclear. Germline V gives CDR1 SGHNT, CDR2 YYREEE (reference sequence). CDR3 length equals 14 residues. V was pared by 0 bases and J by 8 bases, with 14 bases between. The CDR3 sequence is CASSLETAREGYTF. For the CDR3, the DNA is TGTGCCAGCAGCTTGGAGACGGCCCGGGAGGGCTACACCTTC.

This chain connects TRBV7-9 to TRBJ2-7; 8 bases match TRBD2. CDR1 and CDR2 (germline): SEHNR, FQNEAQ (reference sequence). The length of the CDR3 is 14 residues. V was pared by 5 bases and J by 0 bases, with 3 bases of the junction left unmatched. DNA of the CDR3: TGTGCCAGCAGCCAGAGCGGGAGCTCCTACGAGCAGTACTTC. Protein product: CASSQSGSSYEQYF. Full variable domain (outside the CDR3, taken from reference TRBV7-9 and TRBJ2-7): DTGVSQNPRHKITKRGQNVTFRCDPISEHNRLYWYRQTLGQGPEFLTYFQNEAQLEKSRLLSDRFSAERPKGSFSTLEIQRTEQGDSAMYLCASSQSGSSYEQYFGPGTRLTVT.